This is a list of T cell receptor beta chains from one sample in a study of blood T cells in healthy people across ages. TCRdb re-analysed the 5' RACE reads in MiXCR, keeping a single row per CDR3 protein. This sample yields 850,000 or so distinct CDR3 sequences, of which more than 25% are seen a single time; approximately 15% belongs to the top ten. The sequenced material came from blood. The receptors derive from a woman of 80 years or more in good health. Both conserved end residues are part of each CDR3. D genes are given only for firm matches. Size tells how often a clone was seen (once, few, many) or the class of an expanded clone, and some rows leave it out.

CDR3	DNA	V	D	size	J
CSATTGGDFGNQPQHF	TGCAGTGCGACGACAGGGGGCGATTTCGGCAATCAGCCCCAGCATTTT	TRBV20-1	TRBD1	few	TRBJ1-5
CSASRGQTGNYGYTF	TGCAGTGCTAGCAGGGGGCAAACCGGGAACTATGGCTACACCTTC	TRBV20-1	TRBD1	many	TRBJ1-2
CASSLVGTGGYTF	TGCGCCAGCAGCTTGGTCGGGACAGGTGGCTACACCTTC	TRBV5-1	TRBD1	.	TRBJ1-2
CASSPWTSYNEQFF	TGTGCCAGCAGCCCATGGACTAGTTACAATGAGCAGTTCTTC	TRBV7-2	TRBD2	.	TRBJ2-1
CASSLESRALGTQYF	TGTGCCAGCAGCTTAGAGTCCCGGGCGTTAGGGACCCAGTACTTC	TRBV7-2	.	many	TRBJ2-5
CASSLLGGSETQYF	TGTGCCAGCAGCTTACTTGGGGGCTCGGAGACCCAGTACTTC	TRBV7-6	.	many	TRBJ2-5
CASSQGLTGDTQYF	TGTGCCAGCAGCCAGGGACTCACGGGAGATACGCAGTATTTT	TRBV7-2	.	few	TRBJ2-3
CASSFAGDQETQYF	TGTGCCAGCAGCTTTGCGGGGGACCAAGAGACCCAGTACTTC	TRBV7-2	TRBD2	many	TRBJ2-5
CSAGGGNFIGNQPQHF	TGCAGTGCCGGGGGGGGCAATTTCATTGGCAATCAGCCCCAGCATTTT	TRBV20-1	.	.	TRBJ1-5
CASSPMEPPCVQYF	TGTGCCAGCAGTCCCATGGAACCACCCTGCGTGCAGTACTTC	TRBV6-2/TRBV6-3	.	few	TRBJ2-5
CASSELVAGGRSTDTQYF	TGTGCCAGCAGTGAGCTGGTAGCGGGGGGGCGAAGCACAGATACGCAGTATTTT	TRBV2	TRBD2	few	TRBJ2-3
CSATASGSEQFF	TGCAGTGCTACGGCTAGCGGATCTGAGCAGTTCTTC	TRBV20-1	TRBD2	few	TRBJ2-1
CASSFLTDREKPQHF	TGTGCCAGCAGTTTTCTTACGGACCGGGAGAAGCCCCAGCATTTT	TRBV28	.	.	TRBJ1-5
CASSYPGQGVTEAFF	TGTGCCAGCAGTTACCCGGGACAGGGGGTCACTGAAGCTTTCTTT	TRBV6-2/TRBV6-3	TRBD1	many	TRBJ1-1
CASSLVPGSTQYF	TGTGCCAGCAGCTTGGTTCCCGGGAGCACGCAGTATTTT	TRBV5-6	.	.	TRBJ2-3
CASTQGTTYEQYF	TGTGCCAGCACCCAGGGCACAACCTACGAGCAGTACTTC	TRBV3-1	.	.	TRBJ2-7
CANRKGGTMNTEAFF	TGTGCCAACAGAAAAGGGGGAACCATGAACACTGAAGCTTTCTTT	TRBV6-5	.	.	TRBJ1-1
CASTTANNQPQHF	TGTGCCAGCACCACCGCCAACAATCAGCCCCAGCATTTT	TRBV28	.	.	TRBJ1-5
CATSDPGTGVYEQYF	TGTGCCACCAGTGATCCCGGGACAGGGGTTTACGAGCAGTACTTC	TRBV24-1	TRBD1	many	TRBJ2-7
CASSVGQGGGWAFF	TGTGCCAGCAGCGTCGGACAGGGGGGCGGGTGGGCTTTCTTT	TRBV7-9	TRBD1	.	TRBJ1-1
CASSTGGREKLFF	TGTGCCAGCTCTACGGGGGGTCGGGAAAAACTGTTTTTT	TRBV2	.	few	TRBJ1-4
CASSLTAGGNIQYF	TGTGCCAGCAGCTTAACAGCAGGGGGGAACATTCAGTACTTC	TRBV7-9	.	.	TRBJ2-4
CASSREGLAVGETQYF	TGTGCCAGCAGCCGGGAGGGACTAGCGGTAGGAGAGACCCAGTACTTC	TRBV5-4	TRBD2	many	TRBJ2-5
CASSPPTGVNNEKLFF	TGTGCCAGCAGCCCGCCGACAGGGGTTAACAATGAAAAACTGTTTTTT	TRBV12-3/TRBV12-4	TRBD1	many	TRBJ1-4
CATNSGVPTDTQYF	TGTGCCACCAATAGCGGGGTACCCACAGATACGCAGTATTTT	TRBV12-3/TRBV12-4	TRBD2	many	TRBJ2-3
CASRDVPVRGALHF	TGTGCCAGCAGGGACGTCCCTGTGAGGGGGGCCCTCCACTTT	TRBV6-5	.	.	TRBJ1-6
CASSNQGGANYGYTF	TGTGCCAGCAGTAACCAAGGCGGTGCTAACTATGGCTACACCTTC	TRBV6-6	.	few	TRBJ1-2
CASMVLGGSTDTQYF	TGTGCCAGCATGGTACTGGGGGGAAGCACAGATACGCAGTATTTT	TRBV6-2/TRBV6-3	.	few	TRBJ2-3
CASSLVQQGTGYEQYF	TGCGCCAGCAGCTTGGTACAGCAAGGGACGGGCTACGAGCAGTACTTC	TRBV5-1	.	many	TRBJ2-7
CASRPASWTGAYNQPQHF	TGTGCCAGCAGACCTGCAAGTTGGACAGGAGCCTACAATCAGCCCCAGCATTTT	TRBV6-1	TRBD1	few	TRBJ1-5
CASSYFRDRESNEQFF	TGTGCCAGCAGTTACTTTAGGGACAGGGAGTCCAATGAGCAGTTCTTC	TRBV6-5	TRBD1	many	TRBJ2-1
CATRGRANTEAFF	TGTGCCACCCGGGGCAGGGCGAACACTGAAGCTTTCTTT	TRBV6-2/TRBV6-3	.	.	TRBJ1-1
CAISGSGTGAGANVLTF	TGTGCCATCAGTGGGTCCGGGACAGGGGCTGGGGCCAACGTCCTGACTTTC	TRBV10-3	TRBD1	few	TRBJ2-6
CAGSPQLRGWSGGYTF	TGTGCCGGCTCACCACAATTGCGGGGCTGGAGCGGTGGCTACACCTTC	TRBV18	.	.	TRBJ1-2
CASSLSWVTDTQYF	TGTGCCAGCAGCTTATCTTGGGTGACAGATACGCAGTATTTT	TRBV11-2	.	many	TRBJ2-3
CASSPHRGPRTDTQYF	TGTGCCAGCAGCCCCCACAGGGGGCCTCGCACAGATACGCAGTATTTT	TRBV27	TRBD1	many	TRBJ2-3
CSARNPIGTGELFF	TGCAGTGCGAGAAATCCTATAGGAACCGGGGAGCTGTTTTTT	TRBV20-1	.	.	TRBJ2-2
CASSQALLAGFHEQYF	TGTGCCAGCAGCCAAGCCTTACTAGCGGGGTTCCACGAGCAGTACTTC	TRBV3-1	TRBD2	.	TRBJ2-7
CASSLAVASHEQYF	TGCGCCAGCAGCTTGGCGGTAGCGTCCCACGAGCAGTACTTC	TRBV5-1	.	.	TRBJ2-7
CSAPLTGADGYTF	TGCAGTGCTCCATTGACGGGCGCTGATGGCTACACCTTC	TRBV20-1	.	few	TRBJ1-2
CASSLGVAAGTDTQYF	TGTGCCAGCAGCCTGGGGGTGGCAGCTGGCACAGATACGCAGTATTTT	TRBV5-5	.	many	TRBJ2-3
CASNWAGSYNERFF	TGTGCCAGCAATTGGGCAGGGTCCTACAATGAGCGGTTCTTC	TRBV9	.	.	TRBJ2-1
CASSLAGGALYNEQFF	TGTGCCAGCAGCTTAGCAGGGGGAGCACTTTACAATGAGCAGTTCTTC	TRBV7-2	.	many	TRBJ2-1
CASSQAENRDTRYF	TGTGCCAGCAGTCAAGCAGAAAATCGCGATACGCGGTATTTT	TRBV12-3/TRBV12-4	.	.	TRBJ2-3
CASGGVGNIQYF	TGTGCCAGCGGGGGAGTGGGAAACATTCAGTACTTC	TRBV25-1	.	many	TRBJ2-4
CASSLPGSRAFF	TGTGCCAGCAGCTTACCGGGCAGCCGAGCTTTCTTT	TRBV7-9	.	few	TRBJ1-1
CSASGSFSHTDTQYF	TGCAGTGCGTCCGGCAGTTTTTCCCACACAGATACGCAGTATTTT	TRBV20-1	.	.	TRBJ2-3
CASSLVGTGLNQPQHF	TGTGCCAGCAGTTTAGTCGGGACAGGGCTCAATCAGCCCCAGCATTTT	TRBV12-3/TRBV12-4	TRBD1	many	TRBJ1-5
CAISLRDRTTDTQYF	TGTGCCATCAGCCTGAGGGACAGGACCACAGATACGCAGTATTTT	TRBV10-3	TRBD1	.	TRBJ2-3
CASSNTGFYEQYF	TGTGCCAGCAGCAACACAGGGTTCTACGAGCAGTACTTC	TRBV12-3/TRBV12-4	.	many	TRBJ2-7
CASGGVGPYEQYF	TGTGCCAGCGGGGGGGTGGGGCCCTACGAGCAGTACTTC	TRBV3-1	TRBD2	many	TRBJ2-7
CASNLRFQETQYF	TGTGCCAGCAACCTACGGTTCCAAGAGACCCAGTACTTC	TRBV11-2	.	.	TRBJ2-5
CASSRGQGVNQETQYF	TGTGCCAGCAGCCGAGGACAGGGGGTAAACCAAGAGACCCAGTACTTC	TRBV7-6	TRBD1	few	TRBJ2-5
CASRPRTAQYPQETQYF	TGTGCCAGCAGACCCCGGACAGCCCAGTATCCCCAAGAGACCCAGTACTTC	TRBV6-2/TRBV6-3	.	few	TRBJ2-5